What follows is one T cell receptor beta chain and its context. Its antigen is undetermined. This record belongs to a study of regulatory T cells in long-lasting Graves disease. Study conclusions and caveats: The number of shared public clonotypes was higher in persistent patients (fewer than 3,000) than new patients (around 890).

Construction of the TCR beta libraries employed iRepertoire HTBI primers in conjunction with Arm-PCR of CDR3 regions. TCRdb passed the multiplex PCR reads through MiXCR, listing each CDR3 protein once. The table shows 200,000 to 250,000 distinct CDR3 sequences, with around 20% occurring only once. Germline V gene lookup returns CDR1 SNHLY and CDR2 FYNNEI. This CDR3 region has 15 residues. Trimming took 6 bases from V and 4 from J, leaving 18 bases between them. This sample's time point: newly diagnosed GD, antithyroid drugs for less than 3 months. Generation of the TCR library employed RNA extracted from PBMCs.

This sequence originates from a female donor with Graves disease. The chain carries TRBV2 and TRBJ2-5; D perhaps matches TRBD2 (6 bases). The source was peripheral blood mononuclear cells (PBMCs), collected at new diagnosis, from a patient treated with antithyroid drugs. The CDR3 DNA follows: TGTGCCAGCAGGTCCGGGACTGCGAACCGAGAGACCCAGTACTTC. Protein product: CASRSGTANRETQYF.